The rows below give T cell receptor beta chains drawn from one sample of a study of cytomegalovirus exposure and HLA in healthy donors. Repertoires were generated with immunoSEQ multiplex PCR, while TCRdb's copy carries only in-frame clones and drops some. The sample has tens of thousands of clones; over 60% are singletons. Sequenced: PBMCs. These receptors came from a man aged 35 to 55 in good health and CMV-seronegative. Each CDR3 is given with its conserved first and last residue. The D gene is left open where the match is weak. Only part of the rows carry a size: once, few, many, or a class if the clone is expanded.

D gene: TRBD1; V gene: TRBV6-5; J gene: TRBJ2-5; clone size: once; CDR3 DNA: TGTGCCAGCAGAAAGACAGGGGGAGGAGAGACCCAGTACTTC; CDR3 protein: CASRKTGGGETQYF
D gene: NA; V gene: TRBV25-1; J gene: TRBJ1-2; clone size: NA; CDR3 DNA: TGTGCCTCGCGACACAATGCCGGCATCTATGGCTACACCTTC; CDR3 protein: CASRHNAGIYGYTF
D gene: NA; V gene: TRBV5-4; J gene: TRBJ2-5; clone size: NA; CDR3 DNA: TGTGCCAGCAGCTTGGTTGACAGGATGGAGACCCAGTACTTC; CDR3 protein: CASSLVDRMETQYF
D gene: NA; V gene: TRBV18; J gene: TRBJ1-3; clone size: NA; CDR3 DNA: TGTGCCAGCTCACCAGTCAGTGTGATCTCTGGAAACACCATATATTTT; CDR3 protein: CASSPVSVISGNTIYF
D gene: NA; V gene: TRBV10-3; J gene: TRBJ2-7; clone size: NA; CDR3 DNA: TGTGCCATCAGTCAAGACAGGACCTCCTACGAGCAGTACTTC; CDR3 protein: CAISQDRTSYEQYF
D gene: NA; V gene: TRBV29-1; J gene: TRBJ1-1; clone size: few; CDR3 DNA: TGCAGCGGGGGACGGGAGGGATTCACTGAAGCTTTCTTT; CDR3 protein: CSGGREGFTEAFF
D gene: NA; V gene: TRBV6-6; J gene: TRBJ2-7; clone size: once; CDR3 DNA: TGTGCCAGCAGTTCACACAGAGTAGCGGACTACGAGCAGTACTTC; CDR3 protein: CASSSHRVADYEQYF
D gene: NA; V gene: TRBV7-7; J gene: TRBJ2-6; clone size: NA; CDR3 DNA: TGTGCTAGCAGCGAAGGGGAATCTGGGGCCAACGTCCTGACTTTC; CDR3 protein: CASSEGESGANVLTF
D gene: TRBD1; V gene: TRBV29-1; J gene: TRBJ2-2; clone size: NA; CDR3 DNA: TGCAGCGCCGGGACAGGAAGCACCGGGGAGCTGTTTTTT; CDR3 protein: CSAGTGSTGELFF
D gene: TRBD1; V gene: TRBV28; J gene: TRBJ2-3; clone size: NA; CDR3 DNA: TGTGCCAGCAGGACCTTTGTGACAGGGCTATGGACAGATACGCAGTATTTT; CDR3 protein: CASRTFVTGLWTDTQYF
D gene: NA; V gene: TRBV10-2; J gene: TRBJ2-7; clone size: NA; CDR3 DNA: TGCGCCAGCAGTGTTATCAGCTCCTACGAGCAGTACTTC; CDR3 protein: CASSVISSYEQYF
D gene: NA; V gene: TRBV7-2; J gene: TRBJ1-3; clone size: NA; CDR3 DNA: TGTGCCAGCAGCTCGAGGGCCACAGCGTCCGGAAACACCATATATTTT; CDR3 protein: CASSSRATASGNTIYF
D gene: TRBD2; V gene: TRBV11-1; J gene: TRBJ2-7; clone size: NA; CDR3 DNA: TGTGCCAGCAGCCCACCGGGACTAGCGGGAATCGGCTCCTACGAGCAGTACTTC; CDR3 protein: CASSPPGLAGIGSYEQYF
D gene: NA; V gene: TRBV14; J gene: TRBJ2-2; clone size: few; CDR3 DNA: TGTGCCAGCACCTTAGCTTCGGGCACCGGGGAGCTGTTTTTT; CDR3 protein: CASTLASGTGELFF
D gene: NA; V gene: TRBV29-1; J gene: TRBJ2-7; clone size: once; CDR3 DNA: TGCAGCGTGGGTACAGGGAGCTCCTACGAGCAGTACTTC; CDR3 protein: CSVGTGSSYEQYF
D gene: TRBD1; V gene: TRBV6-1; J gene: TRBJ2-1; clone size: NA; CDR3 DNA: TGTGCCAGCAGTGCTAGACAGGGGGAAAATGAGCAGTTCTTC; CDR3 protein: CASSARQGENEQFF